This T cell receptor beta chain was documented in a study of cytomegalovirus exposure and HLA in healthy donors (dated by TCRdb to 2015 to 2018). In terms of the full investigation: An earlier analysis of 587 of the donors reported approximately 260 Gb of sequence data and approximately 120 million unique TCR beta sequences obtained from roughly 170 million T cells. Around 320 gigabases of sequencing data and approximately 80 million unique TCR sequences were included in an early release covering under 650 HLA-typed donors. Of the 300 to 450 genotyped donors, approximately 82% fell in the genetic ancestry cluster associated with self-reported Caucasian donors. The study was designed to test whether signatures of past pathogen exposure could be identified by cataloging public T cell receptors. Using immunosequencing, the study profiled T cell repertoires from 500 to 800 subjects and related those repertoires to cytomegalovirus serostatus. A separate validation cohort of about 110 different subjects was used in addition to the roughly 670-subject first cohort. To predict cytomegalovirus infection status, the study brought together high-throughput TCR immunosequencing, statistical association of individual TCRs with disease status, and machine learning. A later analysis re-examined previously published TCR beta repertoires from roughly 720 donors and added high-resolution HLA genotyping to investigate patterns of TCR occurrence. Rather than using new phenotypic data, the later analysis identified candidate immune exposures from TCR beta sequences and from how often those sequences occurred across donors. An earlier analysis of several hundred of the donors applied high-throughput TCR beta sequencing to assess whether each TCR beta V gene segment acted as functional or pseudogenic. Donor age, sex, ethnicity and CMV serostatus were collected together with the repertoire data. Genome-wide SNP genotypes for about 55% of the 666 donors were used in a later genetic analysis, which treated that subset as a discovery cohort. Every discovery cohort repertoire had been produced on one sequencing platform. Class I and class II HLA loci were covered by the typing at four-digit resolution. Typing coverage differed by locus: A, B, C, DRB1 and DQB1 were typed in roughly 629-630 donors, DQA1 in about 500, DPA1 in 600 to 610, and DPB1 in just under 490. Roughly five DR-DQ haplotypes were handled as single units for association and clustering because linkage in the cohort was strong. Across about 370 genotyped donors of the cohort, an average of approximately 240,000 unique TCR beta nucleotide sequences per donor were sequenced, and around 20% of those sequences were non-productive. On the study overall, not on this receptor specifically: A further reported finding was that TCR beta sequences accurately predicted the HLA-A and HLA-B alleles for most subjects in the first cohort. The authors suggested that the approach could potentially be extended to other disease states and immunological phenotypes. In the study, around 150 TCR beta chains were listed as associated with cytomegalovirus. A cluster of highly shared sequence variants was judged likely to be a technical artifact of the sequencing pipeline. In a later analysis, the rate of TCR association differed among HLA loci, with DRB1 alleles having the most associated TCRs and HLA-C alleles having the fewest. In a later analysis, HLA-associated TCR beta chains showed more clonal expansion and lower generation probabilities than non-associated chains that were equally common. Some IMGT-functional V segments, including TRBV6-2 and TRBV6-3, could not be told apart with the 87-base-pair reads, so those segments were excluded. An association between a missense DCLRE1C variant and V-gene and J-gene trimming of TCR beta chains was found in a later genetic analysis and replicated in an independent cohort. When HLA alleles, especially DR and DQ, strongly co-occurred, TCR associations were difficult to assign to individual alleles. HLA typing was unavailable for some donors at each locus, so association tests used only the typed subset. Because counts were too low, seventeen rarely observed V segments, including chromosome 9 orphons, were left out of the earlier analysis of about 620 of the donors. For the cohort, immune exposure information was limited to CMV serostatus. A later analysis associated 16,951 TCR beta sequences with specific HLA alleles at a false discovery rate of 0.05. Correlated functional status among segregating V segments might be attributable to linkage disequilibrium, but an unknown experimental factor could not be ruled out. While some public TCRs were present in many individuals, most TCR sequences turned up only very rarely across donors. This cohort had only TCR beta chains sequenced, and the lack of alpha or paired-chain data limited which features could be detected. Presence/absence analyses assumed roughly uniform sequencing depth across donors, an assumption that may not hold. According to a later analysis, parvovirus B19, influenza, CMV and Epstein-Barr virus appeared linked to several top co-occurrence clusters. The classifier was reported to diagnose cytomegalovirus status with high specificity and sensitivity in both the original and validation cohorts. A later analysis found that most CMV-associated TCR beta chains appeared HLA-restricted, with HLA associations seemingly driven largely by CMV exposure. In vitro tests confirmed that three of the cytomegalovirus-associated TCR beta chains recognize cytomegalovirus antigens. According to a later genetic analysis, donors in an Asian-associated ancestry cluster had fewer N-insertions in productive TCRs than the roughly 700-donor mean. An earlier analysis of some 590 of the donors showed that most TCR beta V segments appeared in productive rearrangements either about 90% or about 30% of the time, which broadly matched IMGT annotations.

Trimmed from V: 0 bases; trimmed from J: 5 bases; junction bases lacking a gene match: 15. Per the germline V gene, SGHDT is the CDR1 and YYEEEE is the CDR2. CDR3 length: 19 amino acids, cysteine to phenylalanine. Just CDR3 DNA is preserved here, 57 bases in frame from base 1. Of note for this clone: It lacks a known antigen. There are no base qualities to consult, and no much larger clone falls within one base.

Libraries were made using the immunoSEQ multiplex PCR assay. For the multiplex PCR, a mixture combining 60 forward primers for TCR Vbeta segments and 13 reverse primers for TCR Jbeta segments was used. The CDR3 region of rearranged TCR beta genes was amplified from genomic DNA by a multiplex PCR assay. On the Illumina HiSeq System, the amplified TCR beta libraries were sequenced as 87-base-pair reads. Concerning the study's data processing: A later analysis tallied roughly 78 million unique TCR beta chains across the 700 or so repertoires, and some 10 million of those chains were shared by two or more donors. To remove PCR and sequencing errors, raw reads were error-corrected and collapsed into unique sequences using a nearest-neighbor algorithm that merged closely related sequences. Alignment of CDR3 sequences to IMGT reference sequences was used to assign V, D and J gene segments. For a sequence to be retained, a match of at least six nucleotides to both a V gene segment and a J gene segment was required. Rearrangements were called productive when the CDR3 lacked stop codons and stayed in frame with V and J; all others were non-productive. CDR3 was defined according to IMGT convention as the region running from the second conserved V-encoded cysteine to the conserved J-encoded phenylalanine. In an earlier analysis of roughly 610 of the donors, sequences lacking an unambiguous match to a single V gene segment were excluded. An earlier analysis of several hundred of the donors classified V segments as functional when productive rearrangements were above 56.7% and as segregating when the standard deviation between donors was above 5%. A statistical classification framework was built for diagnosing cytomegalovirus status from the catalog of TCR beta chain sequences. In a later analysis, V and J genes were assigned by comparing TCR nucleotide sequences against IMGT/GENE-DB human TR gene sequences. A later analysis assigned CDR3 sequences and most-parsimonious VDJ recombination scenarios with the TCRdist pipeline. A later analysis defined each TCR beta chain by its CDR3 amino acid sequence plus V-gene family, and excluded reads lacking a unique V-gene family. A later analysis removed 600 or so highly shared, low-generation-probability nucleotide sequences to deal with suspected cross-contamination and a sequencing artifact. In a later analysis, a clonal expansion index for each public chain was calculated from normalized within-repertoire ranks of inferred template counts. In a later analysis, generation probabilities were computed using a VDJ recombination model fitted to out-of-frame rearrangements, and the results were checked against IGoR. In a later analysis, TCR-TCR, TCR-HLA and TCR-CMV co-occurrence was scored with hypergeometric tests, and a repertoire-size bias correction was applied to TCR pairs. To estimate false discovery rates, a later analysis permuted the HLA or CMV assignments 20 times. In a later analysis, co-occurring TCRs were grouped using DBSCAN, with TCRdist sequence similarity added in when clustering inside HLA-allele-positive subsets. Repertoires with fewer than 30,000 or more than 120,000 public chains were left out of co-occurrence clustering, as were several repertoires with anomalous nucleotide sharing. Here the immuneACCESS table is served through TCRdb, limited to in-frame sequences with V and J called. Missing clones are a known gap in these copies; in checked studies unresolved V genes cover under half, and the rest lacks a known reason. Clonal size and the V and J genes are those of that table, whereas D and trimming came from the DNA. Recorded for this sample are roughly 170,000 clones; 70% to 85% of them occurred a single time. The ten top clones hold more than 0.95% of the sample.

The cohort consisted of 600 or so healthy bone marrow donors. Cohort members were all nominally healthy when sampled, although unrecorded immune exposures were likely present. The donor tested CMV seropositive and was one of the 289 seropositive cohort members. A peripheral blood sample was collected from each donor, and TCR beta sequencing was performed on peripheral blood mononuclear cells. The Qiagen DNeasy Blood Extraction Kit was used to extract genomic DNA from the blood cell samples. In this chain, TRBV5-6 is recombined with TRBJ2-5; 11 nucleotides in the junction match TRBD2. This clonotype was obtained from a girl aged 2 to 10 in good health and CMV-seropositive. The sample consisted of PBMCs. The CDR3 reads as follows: CASSLVRLAGGRIGETQYF. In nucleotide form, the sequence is TGTGCCAGCAGCTTGGTTAGGCTAGCGGGAGGTAGAATTGGGGAGACCCAGTACTTC. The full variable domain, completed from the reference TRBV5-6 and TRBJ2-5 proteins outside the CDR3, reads DAGVTQSPTHLIKTRGQQVTLRCSPKSGHDTVSWYQQALGQGPQFIFQYYEEEERQRGNFPDRFSGHQFPNYSSELNVNALLLGDSALYLCASSLVRLAGGRIGETQYFGPGTRLLVL.